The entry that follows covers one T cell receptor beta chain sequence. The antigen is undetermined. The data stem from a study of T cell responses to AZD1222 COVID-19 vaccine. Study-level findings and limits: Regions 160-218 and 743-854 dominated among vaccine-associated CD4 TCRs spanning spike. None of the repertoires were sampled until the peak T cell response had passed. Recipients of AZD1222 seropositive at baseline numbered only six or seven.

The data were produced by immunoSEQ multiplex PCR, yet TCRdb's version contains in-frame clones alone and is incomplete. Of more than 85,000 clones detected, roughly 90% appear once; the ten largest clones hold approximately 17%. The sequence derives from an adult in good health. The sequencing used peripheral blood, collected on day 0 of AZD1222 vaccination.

As DNA, the CDR3 is TGTGCCAGCAGCTTCCGGGACCCAATCTATGGCTACACCTTC. This encodes CASSFRDPIYGYTF. The gene calls are TRBV5-6 and TRBJ1-2; possibly TRBD1 for D (5 bases). The CDR3 runs 14 residues. CDR1 and CDR2 from the germline V gene are SGHDT and YYEEEE. Deletions cut 2 bases from V and 4 bases from J, with 12 bases between.